What follows are 5 T cell receptor beta chains derived from one specimen sequenced in a study of T cells in Graves' hyperthyroidism and ophthalmopathy. Amplification of TCR beta CDR3 regions used RNA as the template. The HTBI set primed first-round TCR CDR3 RT-PCR. TCRdb re-called the multiplex PCR reads through MiXCR, storing one row per CDR3 protein. The profile covers about 690,000 distinct CDR3 sequences, with 17% appearing a single time and around 16% taken by the ten largest. The sequenced sample consisted of blood. The receptor source for this set is a man over 45 with Graves' hyperthyroidism.

In the case of this clonotype: Possible read error: a much larger clone is one base away. The CDR3 spells CASSIARLAGGTDTQYF. The CDR3 nucleotides read TGTGCCAGCAGTATCGCCCGACTAGCGGGAGGCACAGATACGCAGTATTTT. The V and J genes are TRBV12-3 or TRBV12-4 and TRBJ2-3, with TRBD2 identical over 12 bases. The CDR3 sequence is 17 residues long. V lost 5 bases and J lost 1; bases outside the gene matches: 7.

This clonotype showed up many times. The J gene is TRBJ1-5, the V gene TRBV28; D is perhaps TRBD1 (5 bases). V lost 2 bases and J 1 base, leaving 18 bases between the germline ends. The V gene's germline CDR1 is MDHEN and CDR2 SYDVKM. The CDR3 loop spans 18 amino acids. Written as DNA, the CDR3 is TGTGCCAGCAGTTTAGGGTCCGCAGGGATGTTCAGCAATCAGCCCCAGCATTTT. It yields the protein CASSLGSAGMFSNQPQHF.

This rearrangement joins TRBV27 to TRBJ1-5; TRBD1 matches 8 bases. Unmatched junction bases numbered 10, after V lost 5 bases and J lost 4 bases. The CDR3 covers 16 residues. CDR1 and CDR2 from the germline V gene are MNHEY and SMNVEV (reference sequence). The CDR3 DNA is TGTGCCAGCAGTCCACCGCTCACAGGGGGAAATCAGCCCCAGCATTTT. Translating it yields CASSPPLTGGNQPQHF.

This clonotype was observed many times. This chain connects TRBV7-9 to TRBJ2-3; 14 bases align to TRBD2. Germline V gene data show CDR1 as SEHNR and CDR2 as FQNEAQ (reference sequence). This CDR3 is 16 amino acids long. The trim removed 4 bases at V and 7 bases at J, leaving 7 bases unmatched. CDR3 protein: CASSWGTSGSLNTQYF. In DNA form, the CDR3 reads TGTGCCAGCAGCTGGGGGACTAGCGGGAGTCTAAATACGCAGTATTTT.

The rearrangement uses TRBV6-1 and TRBJ2-6; D call uncertain. Trimming stripped 7 bases from V and 2 bases from J, with 3 bases between. This CDR3 region has 12 residues. The germline V gene encodes CDR1 MNHNS and CDR2 SASEGT. The chain's CDR3 is CASTAGANVLTF. The DNA of the CDR3 is TGTGCCAGCACGGCTGGGGCCAACGTCCTGACTTTC.